The TCR beta chain described here comes from a study of cytomegalovirus exposure and HLA in healthy donors. Study-level results: Researchers catalogued about 160 TCR beta chains as cytomegalovirus-associated.

Profiled with immunoSEQ multiplex PCR; TCRdb holds only in-frame clones, not every one. The table lists some 250,000 clones, around 85% of them singletons. A note on this clone: Its antigen is as yet unknown.

V shed 4 bases and J 3 bases; nucleotides not matched to a gene: 7. Per the germline V gene, CDR1 is SGHRS and CDR2 is YFSETQ. This CDR3 is 14 amino acids long. The source of this sequence is a woman between 25 and 40 years old in good health and CMV-seropositive. The chain links TRBV5-1 to TRBJ2-7; 7 bases line up with TRBD2. The sample was PBMCs. In DNA, the CDR3 is TGCGCCAGCAGCAGGAGCGGGATTGACTACGAGCAGTACTTC. Its translation: CASSRSGIDYEQYF.